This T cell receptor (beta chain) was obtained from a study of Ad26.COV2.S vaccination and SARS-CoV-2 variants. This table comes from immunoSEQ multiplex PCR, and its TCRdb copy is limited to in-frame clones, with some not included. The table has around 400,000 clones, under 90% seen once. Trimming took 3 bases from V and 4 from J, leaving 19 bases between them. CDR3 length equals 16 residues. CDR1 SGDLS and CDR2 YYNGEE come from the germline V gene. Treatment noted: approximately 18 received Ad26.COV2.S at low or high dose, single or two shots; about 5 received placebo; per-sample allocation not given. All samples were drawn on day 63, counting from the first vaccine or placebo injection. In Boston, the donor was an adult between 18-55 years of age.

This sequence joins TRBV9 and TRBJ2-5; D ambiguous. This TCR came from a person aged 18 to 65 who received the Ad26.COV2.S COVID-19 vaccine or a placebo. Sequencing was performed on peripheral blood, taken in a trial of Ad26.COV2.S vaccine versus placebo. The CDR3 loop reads CASSARRQGQGETQYF. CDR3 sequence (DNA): TGTGCCAGCAGCGCCCGCCGACAAGGGCAAGGAGAGACCCAGTACTTC.